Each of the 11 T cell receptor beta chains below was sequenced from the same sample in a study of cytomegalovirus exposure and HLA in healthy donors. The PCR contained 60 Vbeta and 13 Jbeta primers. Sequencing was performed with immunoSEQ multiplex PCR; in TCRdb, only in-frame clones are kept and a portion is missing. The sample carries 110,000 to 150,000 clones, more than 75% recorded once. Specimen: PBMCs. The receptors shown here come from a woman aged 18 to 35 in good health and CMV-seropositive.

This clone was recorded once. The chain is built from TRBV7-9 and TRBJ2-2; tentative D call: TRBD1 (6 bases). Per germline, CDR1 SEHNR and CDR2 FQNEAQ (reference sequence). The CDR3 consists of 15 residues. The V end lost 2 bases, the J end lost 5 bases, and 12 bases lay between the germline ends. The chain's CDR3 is CASSLRAGETGELFF. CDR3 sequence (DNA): TGTGCCAGCAGCTTACGGGCAGGGGAAACCGGGGAGCTGTTTTTT.

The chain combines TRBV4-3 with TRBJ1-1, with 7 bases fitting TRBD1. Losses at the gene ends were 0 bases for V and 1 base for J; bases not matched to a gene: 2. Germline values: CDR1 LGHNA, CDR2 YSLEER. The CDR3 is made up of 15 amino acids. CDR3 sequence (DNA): TGCGCCAGCAGCCAAGATAGGGGGCCGAACACTGAAGCTTTCTTT. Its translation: CASSQDRGPNTEAFF.

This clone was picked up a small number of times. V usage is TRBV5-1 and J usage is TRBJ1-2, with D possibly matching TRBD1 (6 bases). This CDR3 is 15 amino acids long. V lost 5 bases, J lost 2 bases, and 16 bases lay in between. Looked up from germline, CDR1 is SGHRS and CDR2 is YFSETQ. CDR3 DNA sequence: TGCGCCAGCAGTTATTACGACCAGGGGAACTATGGCTACACCTTC. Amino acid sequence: CASSYYDQGNYGYTF.

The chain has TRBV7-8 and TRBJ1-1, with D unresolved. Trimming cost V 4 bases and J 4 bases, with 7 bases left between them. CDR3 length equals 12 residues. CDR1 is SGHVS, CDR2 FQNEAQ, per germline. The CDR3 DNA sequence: TGTGCCAGCAGCTCCGCGGGCACTGAAGCTTTCTTT. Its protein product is CASSSAGTEAFF. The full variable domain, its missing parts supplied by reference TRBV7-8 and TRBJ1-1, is GAGVSQSPRYKVAKRGQDVALRCDPISGHVSLFWYQQALGQGPEFLTYFQNEAQLDKSGLPSDRFFAERPEGSVSTLKIQRTQQEDSAVYLCASSSAGTEAFFGQGTRLTVV.

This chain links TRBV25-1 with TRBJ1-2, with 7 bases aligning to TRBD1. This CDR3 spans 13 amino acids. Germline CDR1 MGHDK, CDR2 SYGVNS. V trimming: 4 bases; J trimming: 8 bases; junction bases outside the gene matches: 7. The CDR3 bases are TGTGCCAGCAGTGCGCGACAGGGCTTGGGCTACACCTTC. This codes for CASSARQGLGYTF.

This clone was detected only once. The CDR3 region is CASSVRSYNEQFF. Written as DNA, the CDR3 is TGTGCCAGCAGCGTTCGCTCCTACAATGAGCAGTTCTTC. This chain links TRBV9 with TRBJ2-1; the D is unclear. Germline CDR1 SGDLS, CDR2 YYNGEE. The CDR3 covers 13 residues. Deletions cut 2 bases from V and 0 bases from J, with 3 bases between.

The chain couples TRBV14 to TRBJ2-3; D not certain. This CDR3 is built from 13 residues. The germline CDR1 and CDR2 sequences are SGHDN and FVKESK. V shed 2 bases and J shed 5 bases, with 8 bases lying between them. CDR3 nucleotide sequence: TGTGCCAGCAGCCAATATTCTAGAGATACGCAGTATTTT. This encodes CASSQYSRDTQYF.

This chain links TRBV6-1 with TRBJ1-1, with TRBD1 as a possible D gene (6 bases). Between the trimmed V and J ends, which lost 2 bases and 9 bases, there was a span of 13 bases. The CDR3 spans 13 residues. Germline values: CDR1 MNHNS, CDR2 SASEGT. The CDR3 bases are TGTGCCAGCAGTGAATCAAACAGGGTTAAAGCTTTCTTT. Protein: CASSESNRVKAFF.

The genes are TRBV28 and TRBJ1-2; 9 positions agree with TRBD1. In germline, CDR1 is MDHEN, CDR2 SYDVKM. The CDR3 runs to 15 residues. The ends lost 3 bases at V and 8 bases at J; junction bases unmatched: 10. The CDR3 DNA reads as TGTGCCAGCAGTTTCCTATCGGGACAGGGAGGCGGCTACACCTTC. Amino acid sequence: CASSFLSGQGGGYTF.

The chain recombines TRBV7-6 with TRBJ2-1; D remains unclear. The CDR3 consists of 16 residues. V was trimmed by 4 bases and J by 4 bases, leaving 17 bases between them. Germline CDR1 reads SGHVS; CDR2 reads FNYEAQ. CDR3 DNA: TGTGCCAGCAGCTCGGGTGCTACGAGGTCTTACAATGAGCAGTTCTTC. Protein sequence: CASSSGATRSYNEQFF.

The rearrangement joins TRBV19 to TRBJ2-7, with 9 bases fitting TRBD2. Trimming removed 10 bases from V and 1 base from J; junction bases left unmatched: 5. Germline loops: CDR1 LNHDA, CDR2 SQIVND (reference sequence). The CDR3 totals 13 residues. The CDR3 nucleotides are TGTGCCACGTCTAGCGGGGAATCCTACGAGCAGTACTTC. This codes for CATSSGESYEQYF. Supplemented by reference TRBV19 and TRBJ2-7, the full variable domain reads DGGITQSPKYLFRKEGQNVTLSCEQNLNHDAMYWYRQDPGQGLRLIYYSQIVNDFQKGDIAEGYSVSREKKESFPLTVTSAQKNPTAFYLCATSSGESYEQYFGPGTRLTVT.